This is a list of T cell receptor beta chains from one sample in a study of blood T cell repertoires in COVID-19. Clones were read by immunoSEQ multiplex PCR, and TCRdb kept only the in-frame ones, dropping some. The sample consists of around 280,000 clones, 85% to 90% of them appearing once. The specimen was PBMCs or T cells enriched from blood (not recorded which). The source of these receptors is a woman aged 18-29 years with acute COVID-19. The CDR3 runs from the conserved cysteine through the conserved F or W. D genes are given only for firm matches. Part of the rows lack a size; the others show once, few, many or a class for expanded clones.

V gene	clone size	D gene	J gene	CDR3 DNA	CDR3 protein
TRBV19	NA	TRBD2	TRBJ2-1	TGTGCCAGTAATAGCGGGAGCGCGATAAATGAGCAGTTCTTC	CASNSGSAINEQFF
TRBV28	NA	TRBD2	TRBJ2-7	TGTGCCAGCAGTTTCGGACCGGGACTAGACTACGAGCAGTACTTC	CASSFGPGLDYEQYF
TRBV11-2	NA	TRBD2	TRBJ2-3	TGTGCCAGCAGCTGGACCCCGGGGCGGGAGGGCAGTGATACGCAGTATTTT	CASSWTPGREGSDTQYF
TRBV7-3	NA	NA	TRBJ2-7	TGTGCCAGCAGCGACACAGGGAGGGGGGAGCAGTACTTC	CASSDTGRGEQYF
TRBV19	NA	NA	TRBJ1-4	TGTGCCAGTAGTGGCAGGGCTGATAATGAAAAACTGTTTTTT	CASSGRADNEKLFF
TRBV4-3	NA	NA	TRBJ1-2	TGCGCCAGCAGCCAAGGGGTGCGGGATGGCTACACCTTC	CASSQGVRDGYTF
TRBV28	NA	NA	TRBJ2-7	TGTGCCAGCAGTCAACTAACCTCCTACGAGCAGTACTTC	CASSQLTSYEQYF
TRBV28	NA	TRBD1	TRBJ1-5	TGTGCCAGCAGTTTTCCAACAGGGGGCGATCAGCCCCAGCATTTT	CASSFPTGGDQPQHF
TRBV4-1	NA	TRBD2	TRBJ2-5	TGCGCCAGCAGCCAATCTGGGGGACTAGCGGGACAAGAGACCCAGTACTTC	CASSQSGGLAGQETQYF
TRBV3-1/TRBV3-2	few	TRBD1	TRBJ1-6	TGTGCCAGCAGCCAGGGGGACAGGCCTAATTCACCCCTCCACTTT	CASSQGDRPNSPLHF
TRBV6-5	NA	NA	TRBJ1-1	TGTGCCAGCAGGGACGACAGACGGGGGTACACTGAAGCTTTCTTT	CASRDDRRGYTEAFF
TRBV29-1	NA	TRBD2	TRBJ2-3	TGCAGCGTTGAGGAGCTTTTGCGGGAGATCCCAGATACGCAGTATTTT	CSVEELLREIPDTQYF
TRBV5-4	NA	NA	TRBJ2-7	TGTGCCAGCAGCCGCGAGGGGGACTCCTACGAGCAGTACTTC	CASSREGDSYEQYF
TRBV5-1	NA	NA	TRBJ2-7	TGCGCCAGCAGCTGGGGGGACAGCAGACCTGTCTCCTACGAGCAGTACTTC	CASSWGDSRPVSYEQYF
TRBV19	NA	NA	TRBJ2-7	TGTGCCAGTAGTAGACAAGGATTGTACCCCTACGAGCAGTACTTC	CASSRQGLYPYEQYF
TRBV5-4	once	TRBD2	TRBJ2-7	TGTGCCAGCAGCTGGGGACCGACTAGCGGGAGGCTGCACGAGCAGTACTTC	CASSWGPTSGRLHEQYF
TRBV6-5	NA	NA	TRBJ1-5	TGTGCCAGCGGAAGGGGAAATCAGCCCCAGCATTTT	CASGRGNQPQHF
TRBV30	NA	TRBD2	TRBJ2-2	TGTGCCTGGACGGGACTAGCCTCCGGGGAGCTGTTTTTT	CAWTGLASGELFF
TRBV7-9	NA	TRBD2	TRBJ2-1	TGTGCCAGCAGCCCAACCCGCGGCGGGGGAGGGCCGCACAATGAGCAGTTCTTC	CASSPTRGGGGPHNEQFF
TRBV28	NA	TRBD2	TRBJ2-3	TGTGCCAGCAGGAAGACTAGCGGTACACCAGATACGCAGTATTTT	CASRKTSGTPDTQYF
TRBV11-3	NA	NA	TRBJ2-2	TGTGCCAGCAGCTCCCGGGGGAGGACCGGGGAGCTGTTTTTT	CASSSRGRTGELFF
TRBV27	NA	NA	TRBJ2-7	TGTGCCAGCAGTTTATCGTTGGGACAAAGCTACGAGCAGTACTTC	CASSLSLGQSYEQYF
TRBV7-9	NA	TRBD1	TRBJ1-5	TGTGCCAGCAGCTCGGACAGGGGAAGTCTTTACAATCAGCCCCAGCATTTT	CASSSDRGSLYNQPQHF
TRBV10-2	NA	TRBD1	TRBJ1-5	TGCGCCAGCAGTGAGACGGGACAGAACAATCAGCCCCAGCATTTT	CASSETGQNNQPQHF
TRBV30	once	NA	TRBJ2-7	TGTGCCTGGACGCGGGGTTCCTACGAGCAGTACTTC	CAWTRGSYEQYF
TRBV7-9	NA	NA	TRBJ1-2	TGTGCCAGCAGCTTAGCGACAGGAGCCTGGCAAAACTATGGCTACACCTTC	CASSLATGAWQNYGYTF
TRBV6-5	NA	NA	TRBJ1-2	TGTGCCAGCAGTACTCCTAGACGGGGGGGCTATGGCTACACCTTC	CASSTPRRGGYGYTF
TRBV7-2	NA	TRBD1	TRBJ2-1	TGTGCCAGCAGCTCCTTAGACAGGGGCCATGAGCAGTTCTTC	CASSSLDRGHEQFF
TRBV7-6	NA	TRBD2	TRBJ2-3	TGTGCCAGCAGCTTACCTATAGCGGGACTTTCAGATACGCAGTATTTT	CASSLPIAGLSDTQYF
TRBV5-8	NA	NA	TRBJ2-3	TGTGCCAGCAGCTTGCAGGGGCCTTTCACAGATACGCAGTATTTT	CASSLQGPFTDTQYF
TRBV6-5	NA	TRBD1	TRBJ1-6	TGTGCCAGCAGTTTGGGACAGAATTCACCCCTCCACTTT	CASSLGQNSPLHF
TRBV19	NA	NA	TRBJ1-2	TGTGCCAGTAGTGCCCGGCCTCAACAGGGATATCGTTATGGCTACACCTTC	CASSARPQQGYRYGYTF
TRBV2	once	NA	TRBJ2-2	TGTGCCAGCGGAGTAAAGAACACCGGGGAGCTGTTTTTT	CASGVKNTGELFF
TRBV5-1	NA	NA	TRBJ1-1	TGCGCCAGCAGCTTCAGGGTGAACACTGAAGCTTTCTTT	CASSFRVNTEAFF
TRBV7-9	NA	NA	TRBJ2-2	TGTGCCAGCAGACCTGCGGGACAGTTAACCGGGGAGCTGTTTTTT	CASRPAGQLTGELFF